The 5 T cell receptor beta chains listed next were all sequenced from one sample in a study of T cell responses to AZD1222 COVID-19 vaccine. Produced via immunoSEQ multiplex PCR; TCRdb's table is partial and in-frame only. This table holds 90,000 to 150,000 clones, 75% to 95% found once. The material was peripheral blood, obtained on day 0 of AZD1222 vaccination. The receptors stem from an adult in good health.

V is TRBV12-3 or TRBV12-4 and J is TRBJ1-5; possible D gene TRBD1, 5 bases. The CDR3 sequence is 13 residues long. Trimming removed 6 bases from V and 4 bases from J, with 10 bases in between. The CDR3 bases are TGTGCCAGCAGCCAAGAGGGGAATCAGCCCCAGCATTTT. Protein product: CASSQEGNQPQHF.

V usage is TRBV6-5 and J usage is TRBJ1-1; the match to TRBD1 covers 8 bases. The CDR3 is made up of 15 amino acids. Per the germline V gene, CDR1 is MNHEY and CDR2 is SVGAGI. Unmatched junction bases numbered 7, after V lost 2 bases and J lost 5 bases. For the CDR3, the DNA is TGTGCCAGCAGTTACCTTGGACAGGGTGGAACTGAAGCTTTCTTT. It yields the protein CASSYLGQGGTEAFF.

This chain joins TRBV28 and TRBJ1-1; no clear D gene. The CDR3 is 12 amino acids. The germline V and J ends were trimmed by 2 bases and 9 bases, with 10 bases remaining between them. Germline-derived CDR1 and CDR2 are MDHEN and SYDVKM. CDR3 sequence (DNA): TGTGCCAGCAGTTTAAAGGCAGAAAAAGCTTTCTTT. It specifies CASSLKAEKAFF.

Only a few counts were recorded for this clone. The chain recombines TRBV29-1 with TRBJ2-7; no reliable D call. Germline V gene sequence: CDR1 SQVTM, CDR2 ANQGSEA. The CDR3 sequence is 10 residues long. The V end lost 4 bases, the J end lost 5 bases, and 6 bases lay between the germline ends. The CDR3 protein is CSVVRDEQYF. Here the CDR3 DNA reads TGCAGCGTTGTAAGGGACGAGCAGTACTTC.

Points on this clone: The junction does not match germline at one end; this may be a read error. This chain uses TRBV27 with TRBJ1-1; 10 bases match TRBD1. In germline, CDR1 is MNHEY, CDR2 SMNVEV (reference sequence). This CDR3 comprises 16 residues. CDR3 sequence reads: CASSLLGTGARTEAFF. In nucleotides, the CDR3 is TGTGCCAGTAGTTTATTGGGGACAGGGGCGAGGACTGAAGCTTTCTTT.